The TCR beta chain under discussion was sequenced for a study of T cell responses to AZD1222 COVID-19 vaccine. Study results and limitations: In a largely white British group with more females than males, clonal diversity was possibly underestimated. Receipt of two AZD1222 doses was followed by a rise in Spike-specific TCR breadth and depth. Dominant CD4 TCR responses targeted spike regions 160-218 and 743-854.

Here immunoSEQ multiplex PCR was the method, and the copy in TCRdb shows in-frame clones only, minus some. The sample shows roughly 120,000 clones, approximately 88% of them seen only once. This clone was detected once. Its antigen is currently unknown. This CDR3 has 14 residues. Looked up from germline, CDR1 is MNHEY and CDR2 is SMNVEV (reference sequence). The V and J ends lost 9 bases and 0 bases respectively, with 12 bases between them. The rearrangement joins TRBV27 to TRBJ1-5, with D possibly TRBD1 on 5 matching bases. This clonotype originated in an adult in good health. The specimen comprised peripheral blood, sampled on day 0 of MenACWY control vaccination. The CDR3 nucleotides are TGTGCCAGATTACAGGTGGATAGCAATCAGCCCCAGCATTTT. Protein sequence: CARLQVDSNQPQHF.